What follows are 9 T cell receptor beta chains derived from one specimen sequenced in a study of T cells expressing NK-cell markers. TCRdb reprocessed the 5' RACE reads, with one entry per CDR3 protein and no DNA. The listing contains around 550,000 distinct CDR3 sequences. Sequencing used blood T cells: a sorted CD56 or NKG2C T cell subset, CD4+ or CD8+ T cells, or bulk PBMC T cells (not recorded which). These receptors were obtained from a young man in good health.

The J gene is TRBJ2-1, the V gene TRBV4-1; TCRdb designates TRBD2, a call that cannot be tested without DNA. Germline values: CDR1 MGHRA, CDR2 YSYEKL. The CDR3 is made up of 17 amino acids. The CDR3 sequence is CASSQTYYSGSPLEQFF.

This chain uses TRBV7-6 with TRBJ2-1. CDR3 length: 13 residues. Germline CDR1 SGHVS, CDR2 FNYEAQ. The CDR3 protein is CASSLGFVAEQFF.

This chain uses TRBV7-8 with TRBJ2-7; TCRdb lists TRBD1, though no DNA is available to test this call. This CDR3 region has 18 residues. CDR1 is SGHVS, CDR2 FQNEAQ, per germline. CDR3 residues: CASSRTMGAVTLPYEQYF.

CDR3 loop: CSVVDRANYGYTF. The chain is built from TRBV29-1 and TRBJ1-2. This CDR3 region has 13 residues. CDR1 is SQVTM, CDR2 ANQGSEA, per germline. Using reference TRBV29-1 and TRBJ1-2 for the parts outside the CDR3, the full variable domain is SAVISQKPSRDICQRGTSLTIQCQVDSQVTMMFWYRQQPGQSLTLIATANQGSEATYESGFVIDKFPISRPNLTFSTLTVSNMSPEDSSIYLCSVVDRANYGYTFGSGTRLTVV.

The CDR3: CASSYSDLTGGANVLTF. The gene calls are TRBV6-5 and TRBJ2-6. The CDR3 is 17 residues long. CDR1 is MNHEY, CDR2 SVGAGI, per germline.

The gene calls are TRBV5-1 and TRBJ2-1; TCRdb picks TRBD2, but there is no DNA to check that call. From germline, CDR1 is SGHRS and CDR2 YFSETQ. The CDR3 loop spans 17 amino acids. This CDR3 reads CASSPGGLAGEYNEQFF.

The CDR3 protein is CASSYLFKSSPDTQYF. The rearrangement uses TRBV6-2 or TRBV6-3 and TRBJ2-3. Germline assignment: CDR1 MNHEY and CDR2 SVGEGT. The CDR3 totals 16 residues.

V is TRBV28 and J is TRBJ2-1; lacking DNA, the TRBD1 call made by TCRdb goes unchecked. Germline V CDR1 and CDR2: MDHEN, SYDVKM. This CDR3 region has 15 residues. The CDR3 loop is CASSPPGQVYNEQFF. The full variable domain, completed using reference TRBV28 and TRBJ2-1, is DVKVTQSSRYLVKRTGEKVFLECVQDMDHENMFWYRQDPGLGLRLIYFSYDVKMKEKGDIPEGYSVSREKKERFSLILESASTNQTSMYLCASSPPGQVYNEQFFGPGTRLTVL.

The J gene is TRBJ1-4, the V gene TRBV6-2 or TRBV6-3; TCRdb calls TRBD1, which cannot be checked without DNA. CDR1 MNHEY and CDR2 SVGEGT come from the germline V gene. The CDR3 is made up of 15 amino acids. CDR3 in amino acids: CASSPTRAPNEKLFF.